What follows describes a single TCR beta chain. The antigen this receptor binds is unknown. Per-nucleotide qualities are absent, and no much larger clonotype sits a single base away. TCRB CDR3 regions were amplified with the immunoSEQ multiplex PCR using forward primers for 54 TRBV segments and reverse primers for 13 TRBJ segments. For pre-culture CD4+ samples, sequencing was done at deep resolution with a target of around 210,000 T cell genomes. Sequencing of amplicons was performed on an Illumina HiSeq System, and 87 bp reads covering the CDR3 were generated. The published analysis was carried out like this. Reads were corrected for PCR and sequencing errors, and CDR3 regions were defined by alignment to IMGT reference sequences. Synthetic template pools were used to estimate the numbers of templates and unique rearrangements. Clonality was calculated as 1 minus Pielou's evenness. The Daley-Smith estimator was used to estimate richness. Repertoire overlap was measured with Morisita's index. Clones present in cultured samples but not detected in the pre-culture repertoire of the same donor were defined as low-abundance clones. Sourced from immuneACCESS, this table was stored by TCRdb with only in-frame sequences that have V and J called. A share of the clones is absent; for the studies checked, an unresolved V gene accounts for under half, and the remainder has no known explanation. V and J calls and clone size are given by that table; D and trimming were obtained from the DNA. The sample profile shows some 110,000 clones; nearly 95% of them were found once. The ten largest account for 0.27% of the sample.

Untouched CD4+ T cells were isolated from Ficoll-separated PBMC by magnetic bead negative selection, reaching an average purity of about 98%. Untouched CD4+ T cells were isolated with magnetic beads from Ficoll-separated PBMC, and a purity of 95% to 98% was reached with negligible CD8+ contamination. Peripheral blood mononuclear cells came from the buffy coats of a few healthy blood donors. All three donors were CMV seronegative. Genomic DNA was extracted with the DNeasy Blood & Tissue Kit. TCRB sequencing was performed on genomic DNA from sorted CD137+CD4+ cells and pre-culture CD4+ baseline samples from each subject. CDR1 MGHRA and CDR2 YSYEKL are derived from the germline V gene. The CDR3 goes from the cysteine to the phenylalanine over 14 residues. Only the CDR3 portion is preserved as DNA: 42 bases, with reading frame beginning at the first base. V is pared back by 4 bases and J by 6 bases, with 13 bases lying between the germline termini.

This record belongs to a study of T cell repertoires and HLA-DP antigens (dated by TCRdb to the late 2010s). About the full investigation: Using HeLa cells transduced to present allogeneic HLA-DP, the study set up an in vitro model of CD4+ T cell alloreactivity. On average, about 0.2 ug of DNA went in for sorted CD137+CD4+ samples, versus roughly 1,300 ng for pre-culture CD4+ samples. The two alloantigens modelled structurally similar versus dissimilar alloantigens, differing from self at one and approximately eleven peptide-binding groove amino acids, respectively. Of the three donors, two were male and one was female, and their ages ranged from the 18-to-29 age band up to the 60-to-69 age band. Summary of the overall study and its limitations: Sorted CD137+ cells showed similar clonality against both alloantigens, at roughly 0.4, which was much higher than the approximately 0.04 seen in pre-culture samples. Naive and memory CD4+ repertoires were not analysed separately. Limitations were identified as the inclusion of only a few donors, the use of a non-physiological HeLa antigen-presenting system, and the use of total CD4+ responder cells. Clones undetected before culture had an average cumulative frequency of approximately 38% against one allele versus more than 50% against the other.

This sequence uses TRBV4-1 and TRBJ2-4; TRBD1 might be the D gene, on 6 matching bases. The sample taken for sequencing was CD4+ T cells from PBMCs. The source is a woman aged 18-30 years in good health and CMV-seronegative. The CDR3 protein sequence reads: CASSPLGRGNIQYF. The base sequence is TGCGCCAGCAGCCCCTTAGGCAGGGGAAACATTCAGTACTTC.